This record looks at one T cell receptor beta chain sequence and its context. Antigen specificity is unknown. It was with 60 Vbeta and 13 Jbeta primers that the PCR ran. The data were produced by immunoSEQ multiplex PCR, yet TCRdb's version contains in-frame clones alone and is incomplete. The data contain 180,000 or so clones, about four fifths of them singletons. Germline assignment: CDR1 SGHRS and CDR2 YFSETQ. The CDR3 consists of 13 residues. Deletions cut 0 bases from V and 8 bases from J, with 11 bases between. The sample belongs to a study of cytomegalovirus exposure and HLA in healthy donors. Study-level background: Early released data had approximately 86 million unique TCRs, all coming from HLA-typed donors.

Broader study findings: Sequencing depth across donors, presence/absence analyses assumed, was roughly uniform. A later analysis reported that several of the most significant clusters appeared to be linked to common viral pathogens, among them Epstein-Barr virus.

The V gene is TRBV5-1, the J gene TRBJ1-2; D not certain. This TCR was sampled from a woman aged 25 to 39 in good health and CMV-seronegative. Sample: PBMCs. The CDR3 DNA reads TGCGCCAGCAGCTTGGACGATGCACGGGGCTACACCTTC. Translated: CASSLDDARGYTF.